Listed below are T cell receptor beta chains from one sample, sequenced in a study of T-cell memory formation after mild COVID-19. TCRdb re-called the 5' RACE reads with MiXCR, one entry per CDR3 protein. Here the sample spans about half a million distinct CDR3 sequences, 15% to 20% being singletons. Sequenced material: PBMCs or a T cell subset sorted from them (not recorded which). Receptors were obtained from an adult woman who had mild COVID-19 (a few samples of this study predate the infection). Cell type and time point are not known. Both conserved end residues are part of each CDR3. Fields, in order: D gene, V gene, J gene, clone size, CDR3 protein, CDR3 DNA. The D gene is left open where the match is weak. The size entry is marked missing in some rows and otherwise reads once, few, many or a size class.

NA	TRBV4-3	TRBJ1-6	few	CASSPGTDDNSPLHF	TGCGCCAGCAGCCCCGGGACGGATGATAATTCACCCCTCCACTTT
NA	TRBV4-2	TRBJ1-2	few	CASSQVAAPGYTF	TGTGCCAGCAGCCAAGTGGCGGCCCCGGGCTACACCTTC
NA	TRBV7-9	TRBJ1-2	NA	CASSLVLPVDDYGYTF	TGTGCCAGCAGCTTAGTACTCCCGGTGGATGACTATGGCTACACCTTC
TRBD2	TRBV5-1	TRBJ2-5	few	CASSLSGRAGETQYF	TGCGCCAGCAGCCTTAGCGGGAGGGCCGGGGAGACCCAGTACTTC
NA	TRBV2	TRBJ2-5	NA	CASSGLPGSWASQETQYF	TGTGCCAGCAGTGGGCTTCCAGGCTCCTGGGCGTCACAAGAGACCCAGTACTTC
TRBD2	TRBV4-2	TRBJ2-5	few	CASSQDLGGGARQTQYF	TGTGCCAGCAGCCAAGATCTCGGCGGGGGGGCTAGACAGACCCAGTACTTC
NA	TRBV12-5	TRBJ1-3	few	CASGLVQVIGNTIYF	TGTGCTAGTGGTTTGGTTCAGGTCATCGGAAACACCATATATTTT
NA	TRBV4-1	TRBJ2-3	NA	CASSQAWGQRGASRTDTQYF	TGCGCCAGCAGCCAAGCGTGGGGCCAAAGGGGGGCTTCTCGCACAGATACGCAGTATTTT
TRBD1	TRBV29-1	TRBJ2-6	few	CSVEEPGQGSFGANVLTF	TGCAGCGTTGAAGAACCGGGACAGGGGAGTTTTGGGGCCAACGTCCTGACTTTC
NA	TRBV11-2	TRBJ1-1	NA	CASSPWEGTEAFF	TGTGCCAGCAGCCCCTGGGAGGGCACTGAAGCTTTCTTT
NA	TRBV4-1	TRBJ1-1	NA	CASSQQGRADTEAFF	TGCGCCAGCAGCCAGCAGGGGAGAGCGGACACTGAAGCTTTCTTT
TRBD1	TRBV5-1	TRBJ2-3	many	CASSQTGGTDTQYF	TGCGCCAGCAGCCAGACAGGGGGCACAGATACGCAGTATTTT
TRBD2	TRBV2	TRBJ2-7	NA	CASSDPLDTSDLYEQYF	TGTGCCAGCAGCGATCCGCTCGATACTAGCGACCTATACGAGCAGTACTTC
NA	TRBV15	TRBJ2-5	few	CATSPSTGTQYF	TGTGCCACCAGCCCTTCGACCGGGACCCAGTACTTC
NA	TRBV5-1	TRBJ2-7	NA	CASILGPASYEQYF	TGCGCCAGCATCCTGGGCCCTGCGTCGTACGAGCAGTACTTC
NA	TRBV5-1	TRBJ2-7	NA	CASIDRGSYEQYF	TGCGCCAGCATAGATCGTGGGAGTTACGAGCAGTACTTC
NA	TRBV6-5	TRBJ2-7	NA	CASRQGHEQYF	TGTGCCAGCAGACAGGGACACGAGCAGTACTTC
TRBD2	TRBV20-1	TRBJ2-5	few	CSARGTSGLPAQYF	TGCAGTGCCCGGGGGACTAGCGGGCTGCCGGCCCAGTACTTC
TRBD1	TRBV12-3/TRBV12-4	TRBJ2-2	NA	CASSATGETGELFF	TGTGCCAGCAGTGCCACAGGGGAGACCGGGGAGCTGTTTTTT
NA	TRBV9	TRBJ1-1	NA	CASSVTAYTEAFF	TGTGCCAGCAGCGTTACAGCTTACACTGAAGCTTTCTTT
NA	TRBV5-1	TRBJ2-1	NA	CASSLRRSLEEQFF	TGCGCCAGCAGCTTGAGGCGGTCCCTGGAGGAGCAGTTCTTC
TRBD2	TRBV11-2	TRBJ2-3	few	CASSLGTSAPRPTDTQYF	TGTGCCAGCAGCTTAGGGACTAGCGCCCCGCGGCCCACAGATACGCAGTATTTT
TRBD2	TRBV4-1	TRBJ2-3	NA	CASSHWTSGTTGPDTQYF	TGCGCCAGCAGCCACTGGACTAGCGGGACCACCGGCCCAGATACGCAGTATTTT
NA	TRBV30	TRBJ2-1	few	CAWSSVSEQFF	TGTGCCTGGAGTAGTGTAAGTGAGCAGTTCTTC
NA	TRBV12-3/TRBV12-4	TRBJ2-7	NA	CASSGGTSTPSYEQYF	TGTGCCAGCAGTGGGGGGACTTCGACCCCCTCCTACGAGCAGTACTTC
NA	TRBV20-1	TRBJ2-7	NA	CSARDTYSYEQYF	TGCAGTGCTAGGGACACCTATTCATACGAGCAGTACTTC
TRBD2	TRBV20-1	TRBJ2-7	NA	CSAPRRSGRTYEQYF	TGCAGTGCTCCTCGAAGGAGCGGGAGAACCTACGAGCAGTACTTC
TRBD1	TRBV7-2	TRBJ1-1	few	CASSSYTGGPEAFF	TGTGCCAGCAGCTCGTATACAGGGGGCCCTGAAGCTTTCTTT
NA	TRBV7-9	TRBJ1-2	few	CASSFPPGLGKTNYGYTF	TGTGCCAGCAGCTTCCCCCCGGGACTGGGTAAAACTAACTATGGCTACACCTTC
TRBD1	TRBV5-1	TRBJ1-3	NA	CASSLDWTGDGNTIYF	TGCGCCAGCAGCTTGGATTGGACAGGGGATGGAAACACCATATATTTT
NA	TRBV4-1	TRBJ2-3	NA	CASSPQERKTDTQYF	TGCGCCAGCAGCCCACAAGAACGCAAAACAGATACGCAGTATTTT
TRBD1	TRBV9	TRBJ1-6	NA	CASSAKDRARVRSPLHF	TGTGCCAGCAGCGCTAAAGACAGGGCTCGCGTAAGGTCACCCCTCCACTTT
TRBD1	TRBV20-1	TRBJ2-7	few	CSALIQGLNEQYF	TGCAGTGCGCTGATACAGGGGCTAAACGAGCAGTACTTC
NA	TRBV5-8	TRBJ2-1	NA	CASSFGDTYNEQFF	TGTGCCAGCAGCTTTGGGGACACCTACAATGAGCAGTTCTTC
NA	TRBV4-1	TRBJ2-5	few	CASSQGPGLGEETQYF	TGCGCCAGCAGCCAGGGCCCGGGACTTGGGGAAGAGACCCAGTACTTC
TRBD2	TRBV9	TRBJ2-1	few	CASSVGGSPSNEQFF	TGTGCCAGCAGCGTTGGCGGGAGCCCAAGCAATGAGCAGTTCTTC
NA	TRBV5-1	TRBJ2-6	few	CASSLTGAGGANVLTF	TGCGCCAGCAGCTTGACGGGGGCAGGTGGGGCCAACGTCCTGACTTTC
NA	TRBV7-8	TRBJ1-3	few	CASSQRYQGDGNTIYF	TGTGCCAGCAGCCAGCGTTACCAGGGAGATGGAAACACCATATATTTT
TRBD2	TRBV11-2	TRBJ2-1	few	CASKRGLEAYNEQFF	TGTGCCAGCAAAAGGGGACTAGAGGCCTACAATGAGCAGTTCTTC
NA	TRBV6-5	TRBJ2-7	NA	CASSSFGAGLQYF	TGTGCCAGCAGTTCCTTTGGTGCAGGGCTACAGTACTTC